Sequencing of this T cell receptor (beta chain) was carried out in a study of CD8 T cells in Susac syndrome. The V and J ends lost 4 bases and 2 bases respectively, with 8 bases between them. CDR1 DFQATT and CDR2 SNEGSKA come from the germline V gene (reference sequence). This CDR3 region has 12 residues. Random hexamers were used to reverse transcribe about 0.5 to 1 ug of RNA. TCRdb re-derived calls from the immunoSEQ multiplex PCR reads in MiXCR, one entry per CDR3 protein. The data show hundreds of thousands of distinct CDR3 sequences, approximately 89% seen once. The sample was CD8+ T cells from PBMCs. The genes are TRBV20-1 and TRBJ2-5; no firm D call. This TCR was recovered from a human donor with multiple sclerosis. Written as DNA, the CDR3 is TGCAGTGCTATGGACGATCAAGAGACCCAGTACTTC. This gives the protein CSAMDDQETQYF.